The 19 T cell receptor beta chains in this list originate from one sample, sequenced in a study of response to subunit inactivated influenza vaccine. TCRdb ran MiXCR on the RT-PCR reads and lists one entry per CDR3 protein. This sample has hundreds of thousands of distinct CDR3 sequences, with around 8% found just once. The sequences come from PBMCs from blood, collected less than 30 months after vaccination. The receptors here all came from a man aged 50 to 69 who received an inactivated influenza vaccine.

Only a few counts were recorded for this clonotype. This chain links TRBV5-1 with TRBJ1-1; no firm D call. V was trimmed by 0 bases and J by 3 bases, leaving 9 bases between them. CDR1 is SGHRS and CDR2 is YFSETQ in the germline V gene. The CDR3 has 14 amino acids. The DNA for the CDR3 is TGCGCCAGCAGCTTGGTGCCGGAAGACACTGAAGCTTTCTTT. This encodes CASSLVPEDTEAFF.

In this sample, this clonotype turned up a few times. V is TRBV5-5 and J is TRBJ1-5; D is undetermined. The V end lost 6 bases, the J end lost 0 bases, and 13 bases lay between the germline ends. CDR3 length equals 15 residues. Germline V gives CDR1 SGHKS, CDR2 YYEKEE (reference sequence). CDR3 loop: CASTTIPSSNQPQHF. The CDR3 nucleotides read TGTGCCAGCACCACGATCCCTAGTAGCAATCAGCCCCAGCATTTT.

There are a few counts of this clonotype. This sequence joins TRBV11-2 and TRBJ1-2, with no clear D. Germline CDR1 SGHAT, CDR2 FQNNGV. The CDR3 has 13 residues. V was shortened by 5 bases and J by 3 bases, with 10 bases between the two germline ends. CDR3 loop: CASSKDTHYGYTF. The CDR3 nucleotides read TGTGCCAGCAGCAAAGACACCCACTATGGCTACACCTTC.

This clonotype was seen only a few times. The V gene is TRBV5-1, the J gene TRBJ1-2; a possible D gene is TRBD1 (5 bases). This CDR3 is built from 12 residues. Germline loops: CDR1 SGHRS, CDR2 YFSETQ. V lost 0 bases and J 12 bases, leaving 12 bases between the germline ends. The CDR3 is CASSLAGGGNTF. DNA for the CDR3: TGCGCCAGCAGCTTGGCCGGGGGTGGTAACACCTTC.

This clonotype has at least ten counts. The rearrangement links TRBV7-2 to TRBJ1-1, with D unresolved. Deletions cut 5 bases from V and 3 bases from J, with 10 bases between. Germline V gene data show CDR1 as SGHTA and CDR2 as FQGNSA. The CDR3 runs to 13 residues. The CDR3 DNA reads TGTGCCAGCAGCCGAACATCGGACACTGAAGCTTTCTTT. It codes for CASSRTSDTEAFF.

The table lists this clonotype with a few counts. J is TRBJ2-5 and V is TRBV10-3; 10 nucleotides align to TRBD2. CDR3 length: 17 amino acids. The V gene end was trimmed by 1 base and the J gene end by 3 bases; junction bases not matched to a gene: 8. Germline V CDR1 and CDR2: ENHRY, SYGVKD. For the CDR3, the DNA is TGTGCCATCAGTGAGTTCGAACTAGCGGGGAAAGAAGAGACCCAGTACTTC. Amino acids: CAISEFELAGKEETQYF.

In its sample, this clonotype was seen many times. The V call is TRBV5-6, the J call TRBJ2-7; 9 bases are shared with TRBD1. Germline CDR1 is SGHDT and CDR2 is YYEEEE. V gave up 3 bases and J gave up 4 bases; unmatched junction bases: 5. This CDR3 spans 14 amino acids. The CDR3, as DNA: TGTGCCAGCAGCTCCTGGGACAGGGAATACGAGCAGTACTTC. Residues: CASSSWDREYEQYF.

This clonotype appeared a few times. As DNA, the CDR3 is TGCAGTGCCCGGAGACAGGGTGAAGCTTTCTTT. This sequence encodes CSARRQGEAFF. The chain combines TRBV20-1 with TRBJ1-1; 7 bases fit TRBD1. V shed 6 bases, J shed 7 bases, and the junction held 5 bases outside the gene matches. This CDR3 is 11 amino acids long. The germline V gene has CDR1 DFQATT and CDR2 SNEGSKA (reference sequence).

This clonotype was recorded at least ten times. V and J are TRBV5-1 and TRBJ2-2, with 9 positions matching TRBD1. V lost 4 bases and J lost 7; bases outside the gene matches: 11. The CDR3 is made up of 16 amino acids. The V gene's germline CDR1 is SGHRS and CDR2 YFSETQ. As DNA, the CDR3 is TGCGCCAGCAGCACGGGAGCCGGGACAGGGATCGGGGAGCTGTTTTTT. Its protein product is CASSTGAGTGIGELFF.

This clonotype occurred many times. CDR3 protein: CASSLAGIQETQYF. The CDR3 DNA is TGCGCCAGCAGCCTAGCGGGGATACAAGAGACCCAGTACTTC. The chain joins TRBV10-2 to TRBJ2-5; the match to TRBD2 covers 9 bases. CDR1 and CDR2 (germline): WSHSY, SAAADI. This CDR3 region has 14 residues. V was pared by 6 bases and J by 2 bases, with 4 bases of the junction left unmatched.

This clonotype occurred many times. The CDR3 region has the DNA TGCAGTGCTAGAGGGTCCGCCGGGGAGCTGTTTTTT. Translated, it gives CSARGSAGELFF. The V call is TRBV20-1, the J call TRBJ2-2; the D is unclear. The V gene's germline CDR1 is DFQATT and CDR2 SNEGSKA (reference sequence). The ends were cut back, 1 base at V and 6 bases at J, with 6 bases in the middle. CDR3 length: 12 residues.

This clonotype was seen only a few times. The chain links TRBV12-3 or TRBV12-4 to TRBJ1-3; D unclear. The CDR3 is 15 residues long. V was shortened by 3 bases and J by 0 bases, with 9 bases between the two germline ends. CDR3 amino acids: CASSFSESSGNTIYF. DNA for the CDR3: TGTGCCAGCAGTTTCTCCGAGAGCTCTGGAAACACCATATATTTT.

The rearrangement joins TRBV5-1 to TRBJ2-3; 11 bases align to TRBD2. Germline V gene lookup returns CDR1 SGHRS and CDR2 YFSETQ. Germline trimming cut 4 bases from V and 4 bases from J; bases unmatched to any gene: 5. CDR3 size: 15 residues. CDR3 loop: CASSNLAGGADTQYF. CDR3 in DNA: TGCGCCAGCAGCAACCTAGCGGGGGGCGCAGATACGCAGTATTTT.

This clonotype was seen a few times. The chain carries TRBV29-1 and TRBJ1-1; unclear D gene. The CDR3 has 13 residues. Looked up from germline, CDR1 is SQVTM and CDR2 is ANQGSEA. V lost 6 bases and J lost 1, with 12 bases in between. The CDR3 here is CSVLIIPNTEAFF. CDR3 DNA sequence: TGCAGCGTACTCATCATTCCGAACACTGAAGCTTTCTTT.

Many counts were recorded for this clonotype. This sequence joins TRBV27 and TRBJ2-5, with D uncertain. Trimming pared 6 bases from V and 1 base from J, leaving 12 bases between. The CDR3 has 14 amino acids. CDR1 is MNHEY and CDR2 is SMNVEV in the germline V gene (reference sequence). The CDR3 here is CASSPLGGQETQYF. The CDR3 DNA reads TGTGCCAGCAGCCCTCTAGGCGGCCAAGAGACCCAGTACTTC.

The chain carries TRBV28 and TRBJ2-3; D not certain. The germline V and J ends were trimmed by 7 bases and 2 bases, with 7 bases remaining between them. The CDR3 is 12 amino acids. Germline V CDR1 and CDR2: MDHEN, SYDVKM. CDR3 nucleotide sequence: TGTGCCAGCAAATCTGTCACAGATACGCAGTATTTT. This encodes CASKSVTDTQYF.

The chain employs TRBV7-8 and TRBJ1-1, with TRBD1 matching over 9 bases. Germline V CDR1 and CDR2: SGHVS, FQNEAQ. The V gene end was trimmed by 4 bases and the J gene end by 4 bases; junction bases not matched to a gene: 1. The CDR3 totals 13 residues. In DNA form, the CDR3 reads TGTGCCAGCAGCTCGGACAGGGGCACTGAAGCTTTCTTT. The encoded protein is CASSSDRGTEAFF.

This clonotype was counted ten times or more. The rearrangement links TRBV6-2 or TRBV6-3 to TRBJ2-1; 7 bases map to TRBD2. The germline CDR1 and CDR2 sequences are MNHEY and SVGEGT. V was pared by 7 bases and J by 0 bases, with 3 bases of the junction left unmatched. CDR3 length: 14 amino acids. CDR3 coding DNA: TGTGCCAGCACCGGGGGGAGCTCCTACAATGAGCAGTTCTTC. Amino acid sequence: CASTGGSSYNEQFF.

The chain joins TRBV5-1 to TRBJ2-5, with D perhaps matching TRBD2 (6 bases). CDR3 size: 13 residues. V lost 3 bases, J lost 3 bases, and 9 bases lay in between. CDR1 and CDR2 (germline): SGHRS, YFSETQ. CDR3 region: CASSWRGEETQYF. DNA of the CDR3: TGCGCCAGCAGCTGGAGGGGCGAAGAGACCCAGTACTTC.